The 30 T cell receptor beta chains presented below share a single source sample, sequenced in a study of tumor and adjacent non-tumor tissue in lung cancer. This sample's RNA came from whole unsorted tissue. The normal lung tissue was taken more than 3 cm from the tumor edge. Three rounds of nested PCR, following a modified ARM-PCR protocol, produced the TCRbeta library. Each CDR3 protein is one row after TCRdb ran MiXCR on the multiplex PCR reads. The data show 90,000 to 100,000 distinct CDR3 sequences, roughly 80% seen once. The sequencing sample was made of distant non-tumor lung tissue. The receptor set was obtained from a man in his fifties or sixties with small cell lung cancer.

This clonotype was counted a single time. One junction end does not reproduce the germline sequence, and a read error may be involved. The V and J genes are TRBV12-3 or TRBV12-4 and TRBJ1-3, with D maybe TRBD1 (6 bases). The CDR3 contains 13 residues. The DNA of the CDR3 is TGTGTCAGCAGGGAACAGGGAAAGGACAACATATATTTT. Translating it yields CVSREQGKDNIYF.

As for this clonotype: A junction end diverges from the germline sequence, so it may reflect a read error. V gene TRBV6-5 combines with J gene TRBJ1-4; no definite D call. This CDR3 contains 16 residues. Germline CDR1 reads MNHEY; CDR2 reads SVGAGI. CDR3 coding DNA: TGTGCCAGTACCACCAGGAATTCAGCAACTAATGAAAAACTGTTTTTC. As protein: CASTTRNSATNEKLFF.

As concerns this clonotype: This CDR3 is missing its conserved last phenylalanine or tryptophan, likely due to a read error. The chain joins TRBV6-4 to TRBJ2-1, with 7 positions matching TRBD1. The J segment lost 8 bases and the V segment lost 6 bases, leaving 7 bases of the junction unmatched. This CDR3 spans 13 amino acids. Germline V gene lookup returns CDR1 MRHNA and CDR2 SNTAGT. In nucleotides, the CDR3 is TGTGCCAGCAGCAAACAGGGGCAGGATGAGCAGTTCTTG. Its protein is CASSKQGQDEQFL.

Of note for this clonotype: Compared with germline, one end of the junction differs, possibly owing to a read error. V is TRBV11-2 and J is TRBJ1-4, with no clear D. CDR1 and CDR2 (germline): SGHAT, FQNNGV. This CDR3 has 11 amino acids. The CDR3 here is CASSPNKKLFF. The CDR3 DNA reads TGTGCCAGCAGCCCTAATAAAAAACTATTTTTT.

Of note for this clonotype: A junction boundary mismatches the germline segment, possibly from a read error. This chain uses TRBV20-1 with TRBJ2-5, with a tentative D call TRBD2 (7 bases). CDR3 size: 16 residues. The germline V gene encodes CDR1 DFQATT and CDR2 SNEGSKA (reference sequence). CDR3 amino acids: CSAETGTNGGQETLYF. In DNA, the CDR3 is TGCAGTGCTGAAACCGGGACTAACGGGGGCCAAGAGACCCTGTACTTC.

In regard to this clonotype: A read error may account for a junction end that differs from germline. The chain carries TRBV10-3 and TRBJ2-1; 13 nucleotides line up with TRBD2. The CDR3 totals 16 residues. Per germline, CDR1 ENHRY and CDR2 SYGVKD. The CDR3 protein is CTISETGLAGIGERFF. CDR3 nucleotides: TGTACCATCAGTGAGACGGGACTAGCGGGAATTGGTGAGCGGTTCTTC.

This chain links TRBV6-6 with TRBJ2-1, with D possibly matching TRBD1 (6 bases). Trimming cost V 4 bases and J 16 bases, with 17 bases left between them. CDR3 length: 12 residues. Germline CDR1 is MNHNY and CDR2 is SVGAGI (reference sequence). CDR3 nucleotide sequence: TGTGCCAGCAGTTCACAGGGAAATGAACACTTCTTC. This encodes CASSSQGNEHFF.

The chain uses TRBV11-2 and TRBJ1-1; D call uncertain. Germline V gives CDR1 SGHAT, CDR2 FQNNGV. The CDR3 runs to 13 residues. CDR3 sequence reads: CTNSADGRTEAFF. The CDR3 coding sequence is TGTACCAACAGCGCCGATGGCCGGACTGAAGCTTTCTTT.

Worth noting for this clonotype: One base away lies a much larger clone, so this may be a sequencing read error. V gene TRBV20-1 combines with J gene TRBJ2-1; D not certain. This CDR3 comprises 11 residues. CDR1 and CDR2 (germline): DFQATT, SNEGSKA (reference sequence). The CDR3 spells CSATAGNKQFF. DNA of the CDR3: TGCAGTGCTACAGCCGGCAATAAGCAGTTCTTC.

About this clonotype itself: Because it lacks the conserved phenylalanine or tryptophan at the end, this CDR3 is likely a read error. The chain joins TRBV28 to TRBJ2-7, with 9 bases lining up with TRBD1. CDR3 length equals 15 residues. Germline-derived CDR1 and CDR2 are MDHEN and SYDVKM. In DNA form, the CDR3 reads TGTGTCATCTCGGGCAGCGGGACAGGGTCGGGGGAGCAGTACTCC. Amino acid sequence: CVISGSGTGSGEQYS.

A word on this clonotype: Because it lacks the conserved phenylalanine or tryptophan at the end, this CDR3 is likely a read error. It is unclear where the CDR3 begins or ends on the DNA, so no DNA is shown, and the CDR3 is as TCRdb lists it. The chain combines TRBV30 with TRBJ2-2. Germline assignment: CDR1 GTSNPN and CDR2 SVGIG (reference sequence). With termini counted, the CDR3 has 14 amino acids. This CDR3 is CAWSVTVGTGELFC.

In this sample, this clonotype turned up many times. The chain carries TRBV7-9 and TRBJ1-4; TRBD1 matches at 8 bases. This CDR3 comprises 15 residues. Losses at the gene ends were 5 bases for V and 5 bases for J; bases not matched to a gene: 7. Germline V lookup: CDR1 SEHNR, CDR2 FQNEAQ (reference sequence). The CDR3 loop reads CASSPDRGLNEKLFF. Here the CDR3 DNA reads TGTGCCAGCAGCCCCGACAGGGGCCTAAATGAAAAACTGTTTTTT.

Regarding this clonotype: This may be a read error, as it is one base from a much larger clone. CDR3 DNA: TGTGCCAGCAGCAAACGGGCGGATAATTCACCCCTCCACTTT. This sequence encodes CASSKRADNSPLHF. The chain uses TRBV7-8 and TRBJ1-6, with D uncertain. The V gene's germline CDR1 is SGHVS and CDR2 FQNEAQ. This CDR3 has 14 amino acids. V lost 5 bases to trimming and J lost 5 bases, with 10 bases between them.

Turning to this clonotype: One end of the junction does not line up with germline, which may come from a read error. The chain couples TRBV5-6 to TRBJ1-2; 8 positions match TRBD1. The CDR3 spans 17 residues. Germline V gives CDR1 SGHDT, CDR2 YYEEEE. The CDR3 spells CARSSNDVDRAERGYTF. CDR3 DNA sequence: TGTGCCAGAAGCTCTAACGACGTGGACAGGGCTGAAAGGGGCTACACCTTC.

Worth noting for this clonotype: Its ends do not fully match the called genes, so a read error is possible. This chain joins TRBV6-2 or TRBV6-3 and TRBJ1-5; maybe TRBD1 (5 bases). Germline CDR1 and CDR2: MNHEY and SVGEGT. CDR3 length: 16 amino acids. The CDR3 nucleotides are TGTGCCAACAGTTACTCGGCCTCGAGGGGCTCCAGAGCCCAGCATTTT. Amino acid sequence: CANSYSASRGSRAQHF.

Remarks on this clonotype: It may be a read error: a sequence one base away is much more abundant. The chain carries TRBV4-1 and TRBJ1-5, with D tentatively TRBD1 (6 bases). V lost 5 bases and J 5 bases, leaving 16 bases between the germline ends. This CDR3 is built from 15 residues. Germline V lookup: CDR1 MGHRA, CDR2 YSYEKL. For the CDR3, the DNA is TGCGCCAGCAGCTCGACTACAGGGTGTGATCAGCCCCAGCATTTT. Translating it yields CASSSTTGCDQPQHF.

This clonotype was seen just once. At one boundary the junction diverges from the germline segment, which might be a read error. The chain has TRBV11-2 and TRBJ2-6; 8 bases are shared with TRBD1. Germline V lookup: CDR1 SGHAT, CDR2 FQNNGV. The CDR3 contains 16 residues. The CDR3 here is CASSFQGAAGANVLTF. The CDR3, as DNA: TGTGCCAGCAGCTTCCAGGGGGCGGCTGGGGCAAACGTCCTGACTTTC. The variable domain in full, completed from reference TRBV11-2 and TRBJ2-6, reads EAGVAQSPRYKIIEKRQSVAFWCNPISGHATLYWYQQILGQGPKLLIQFQNNGVVDDSQLPKDRFSAERLKGVDSTLKIQPAKLEDSAVYLCASSFQGAAGANVLTFGAGSRLTVL.

Remarks on this clonotype: A read error is possible here, since a much larger clone lies one base away. The CDR3 DNA reads TGTGCCAGCAGTCTGGGCCAGGCAGGGAACACTGAAGCTTTCTTT. Translation: CASSLGQAGNTEAFF. This rearrangement joins TRBV28 to TRBJ1-1; no clear D. Deletions cut 5 bases from V and 1 base from J, with 14 bases between. The CDR3 contains 15 residues. Germline CDR1 is MDHEN and CDR2 is SYDVKM. The full variable domain, its missing parts supplied by reference TRBV28 and TRBJ1-1, is DVKVTQSSRYLVKRTGEKVFLECVQDMDHENMFWYRQDPGLGLRLIYFSYDVKMKEKGDIPEGYSVSREKKERFSLILESASTNQTSMYLCASSLGQAGNTEAFFGQGTRLTVV.

CDR3 DNA sequence: TGTGCCAGCAGCTTACCGGGGCGAGATCACGGTGTGCAGTTCTTC. It encodes CASSLPGRDHGVQFF. The J gene is TRBJ2-1, the V gene TRBV11-2, with D tentatively TRBD1 or TRBD2 (5 bases each). CDR1 and CDR2 from the germline V gene are SGHAT and FQNNGV. V lost 2 bases and J 12 bases, leaving 20 bases between the germline ends. The CDR3 consists of 15 residues. The full variable domain, its missing parts supplied by reference TRBV11-2 and TRBJ2-1, is EAGVAQSPRYKIIEKRQSVAFWCNPISGHATLYWYQQILGQGPKLLIQFQNNGVVDDSQLPKDRFSAERLKGVDSTLKIQPAKLEDSAVYLCASSLPGRDHGVQFFGPGTRLTVL.

Concerning this clonotype: The junction does not match germline at one end; this may be a read error. The V call is TRBV12-3 or TRBV12-4, the J call TRBJ2-1; tentatively, D is TRBD1 (5 bases). The CDR3 length is 13 residues. The CDR3 region is CACSFDSYNEQFF. CDR3 nucleotide sequence: TGTGCCTGCAGTTTCGACAGTTACAATGAGCAGTTCTTC.

This clonotype was observed a single time. At one boundary the junction diverges from the germline segment, which might be a read error. The CDR3 DNA reads TGCGCCAGCAACAAACGAGCGGGAAATAGCGATATGCAGTATTTT. The encoded protein is CASNKRAGNSDMQYF. The chain employs TRBV5-1 and TRBJ2-3, with 7 bases aligning to TRBD2. CDR1 and CDR2 from the germline V gene are SGHRS and YFSETQ. The CDR3 runs 15 residues.

On this clonotype itself: One end of the junction varies from germline; a read error may be responsible. The chain joins TRBV12-3 or TRBV12-4 to TRBJ2-1; weak D call: TRBD2 (5 bases). CDR3 length: 13 amino acids. The CDR3 reads CASRLGLYNEQFF. CDR3 coding DNA: TGTGCCAGCCGTTTAGGACTCTACAATGAGCAGTTCTTC.

This chain links TRBV6-2 or TRBV6-3 with TRBJ2-5; no reliable D call. V lost 4 bases to trimming and J lost 1 base, with 7 bases between them. The CDR3 loop spans 13 amino acids. Germline V CDR1 and CDR2: MNHEY, SVGEGT. The CDR3 nucleotides are TGTGCCAGCAGTTGCAAGGTCCAAGAGACCCAGTACTTC. Amino acids: CASSCKVQETQYF.

About this clonotype: The conserved final phenylalanine or tryptophan is absent from the CDR3, which likely points to a read error. This chain connects TRBV7-8 to TRBJ2-1, with D perhaps given as TRBD1 or TRBD2 (5 bases each). This CDR3 is built from 13 residues. Germline CDR1 SGHVS, CDR2 FQNEAQ. The chain's CDR3 is CASSSLGDGEQFS. DNA for the CDR3: TGTGCCAGTAGCTCACTTGGGGACGGGGAGCAGTTCTCC.

The chain uses TRBV20-1 and TRBJ2-2, with D maybe TRBD1 (5 bases). V gave up 2 bases and J gave up 8 bases, with 15 bases separating them. CDR3 length: 14 residues. Germline V gives CDR1 DFQATT, CDR2 SNEGSKA (reference sequence). The CDR3 DNA reads as TGCAGTGCTAGACCGACAAGGGGCATAGGGGAGCTGTTTTTT. It is translated as CSARPTRGIGELFF.

This chain connects TRBV11-3 to TRBJ2-7; weak D call: TRBD1 (5 bases). CDR3 length: 15 amino acids. CDR1 SGHNT and CDR2 YENEEA come from the germline V gene. V lost 5 bases to trimming and J lost 6 bases, with 20 bases between them. CDR3 in DNA: TGTGCCAGCAGCAAGGGGCCAAGATCGGTGATCGAGCAGTACTTC. It translates to CASSKGPRSVIEQYF.

In the case of this clonotype: The junction departs from germline at one end; a sequencing error may be responsible. The CDR3 DNA reads as TGTGCCAGCAGCCAAGATGGGGGTAGGACCGGGGAGTTGCTTTTT. This gives the protein CASSQDGGRTGELLF. This chain connects TRBV4-2 to TRBJ2-2; D possibly matches TRBD1 or TRBD2 (5 bases each). The CDR3 extends over 15 amino acids. Germline V gene lookup returns CDR1 LGHNA and CDR2 YNFKEQ.

As for this clonotype: This is likely a read error, given that the CDR3 carries no conserved phenylalanine or tryptophan at its end. The chain employs TRBV4-1 and TRBJ1-1; D is unclear. V dropped 0 bases and J dropped 8 bases, with 13 bases sitting between them. The CDR3 has 14 amino acids. Germline V gene lookup returns CDR1 MGHRA and CDR2 YSYEKL. The CDR3 is CASSQDHLGNEAFL. As DNA, the CDR3 is TGCGCCAGCAGCCAAGATCATCTTGGAAACGAAGCTTTCCTT.

As for this clonotype: The DNA is omitted, as the CDR3 cannot be located on it reliably, and the CDR3 follows TCRdb's listing. This rearrangement joins TRBV6-6 to TRBJ2-2; the table calls TRBD2, which could not be checked here. From germline, CDR1 is MNHNY and CDR2 SVGAGI (reference sequence). The CDR3 totals 17 residues, both ends included. The CDR3 sequence is CASSSSAGPANTGELLF.

This clonotype was seen many times. The chain is built from TRBV30 and TRBJ2-1; 10 bases line up with TRBD1. The ends lost 4 bases at V and 10 bases at J; junction bases unmatched: 10. Germline-derived CDR1 and CDR2 are GTSNPN and SVGIG (reference sequence). The CDR3 is 14 residues long. The CDR3 coding sequence is TGTGCCTGGAAGCCGGGACAGGGGAATTGGGAGCAGTTCTTC. This sequence encodes CAWKPGQGNWEQFF.